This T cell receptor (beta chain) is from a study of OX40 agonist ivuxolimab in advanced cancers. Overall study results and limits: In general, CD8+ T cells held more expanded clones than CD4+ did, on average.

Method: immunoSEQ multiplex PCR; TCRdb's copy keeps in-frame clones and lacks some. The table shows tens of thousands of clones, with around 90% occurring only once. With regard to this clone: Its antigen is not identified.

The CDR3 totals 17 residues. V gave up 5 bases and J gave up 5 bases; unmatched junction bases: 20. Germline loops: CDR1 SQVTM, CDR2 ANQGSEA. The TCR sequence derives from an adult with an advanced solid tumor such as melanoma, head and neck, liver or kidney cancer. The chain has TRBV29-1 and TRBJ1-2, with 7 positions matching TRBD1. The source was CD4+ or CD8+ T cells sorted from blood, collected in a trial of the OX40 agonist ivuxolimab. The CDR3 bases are TGCAGCGTTACCATCTGGCACAGGGGAGACAAAGGGTATGGCTACACCTTC. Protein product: CSVTIWHRGDKGYGYTF. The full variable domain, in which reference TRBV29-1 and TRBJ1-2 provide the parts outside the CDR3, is SAVISQKPSRDICQRGTSLTIQCQVDSQVTMMFWYRQQPGQSLTLIATANQGSEATYESGFVIDKFPISRPNLTFSTLTVSNMSPEDSSIYLCSVTIWHRGDKGYGYTFGSGTRLTVV.